Presented here are 27 T cell receptor beta chains from one specimen sequenced in a study of T cell responses to AZD1222 COVID-19 vaccine. The data were produced by immunoSEQ multiplex PCR, yet TCRdb's version contains in-frame clones alone and is incomplete. Among more than 85,000 clones listed, roughly nine tenths were seen once. The sample in question was peripheral blood, obtained on day 0 of AZD1222 vaccination. Every receptor here comes from an adult in good health.

This chain joins TRBV19 and TRBJ2-1, with 13 bases fitting TRBD2. From germline, CDR1 is LNHDA and CDR2 SQIVND (reference sequence). This CDR3 has 15 residues. V gave up 10 bases and J gave up 6 bases; unmatched junction bases: 9. The CDR3 is CAISAGTSGVNEQFF. The CDR3 DNA sequence: TGTGCCATTTCTGCCGGGACTAGCGGGGTCAATGAGCAGTTCTTC.

The chain uses TRBV3-1 (or the pseudogene TRBV3-2) and TRBJ2-7, with 8 bases lining up with TRBD2. J was trimmed by 2 bases and V by 1 base; bases with no gene match: 4. CDR1 is LGHDT, CDR2 YNNKEL, per germline (reference sequence). The CDR3 length is 15 residues. The CDR3 DNA is TGTGCCAGCAGCCAAGCACCGGGACTAGCCTACGAGCAGTACTTC. It yields the protein CASSQAPGLAYEQYF.

V is TRBV25-1 and J is TRBJ2-7; D is ambiguous. The CDR3 loop spans 15 amino acids. V shed 1 base and J shed 0 bases, with 10 bases lying between them. CDR1 is MGHDK, CDR2 SYGVNS, per germline. As DNA, the CDR3 is TGTGCCAGCAGTGAATTTAGCACCTTCTCCTACGAGCAGTACTTC. It encodes CASSEFSTFSYEQYF.

As regards this clone: The same CDR3 is also encoded by other DNA sequences in this sample. The V call is TRBV9, the J call TRBJ2-2, with D possibly being TRBD2 (6 bases). The CDR3 spans 13 residues. Per germline, CDR1 SGDLS and CDR2 YYNGEE. V was trimmed by 2 bases and J by 5 bases, leaving 7 bases between them. The CDR3 loop is CASSVGGTGELFF. CDR3 DNA sequence: TGTGCCAGCAGCGTCGGGGGTACCGGGGAGCTGTTTTTT.

The V gene is TRBV11-2, the J gene TRBJ2-7; D might be TRBD2 (7 bases). The germline gives CDR1 SGHAT, CDR2 FQNNGV. Trimming took 4 bases from V and 3 from J, leaving 16 bases between them. The CDR3 loop spans 15 amino acids. The DNA for the CDR3 is TGTGCCAGCAGCTCCCCCGGGGGGCGCGTCTACGAGCAGTACTTC. Protein product: CASSSPGGRVYEQYF.

The chain joins TRBV27 to TRBJ1-2, with D unclear. The CDR3 length is 15 residues. CDR1 is MNHEY and CDR2 is SMNVEV in the germline V gene (reference sequence). V dropped 5 bases and J dropped 3 bases, with 16 bases sitting between them. The CDR3 DNA reads TGTGCCAGCAGTCAGGACCACGTAACCCACTATGGCTACACCTTC. This codes for CASSQDHVTHYGYTF.

V and J are TRBV28 and TRBJ1-6; D might be TRBD1 (5 bases). V was clipped by 11 bases and J by 14 bases, with 22 bases between them. CDR1 is MDHEN, CDR2 SYDVKM, per germline. The CDR3 extends over 13 amino acids. CDR3: CAGAGPGGIALHF. CDR3 in DNA: TGTGCCGGAGCCGGGCCCGGGGGGATAGCCCTCCACTTT.

For the CDR3, the DNA is TGTGCCAGCAGCTTAGCCATGAATACCTACGAGCAGTACTTC. Translating gives CASSLAMNTYEQYF. The chain uses TRBV7-9 and TRBJ2-7; D remains unclear. Germline CDR1 is SEHNR and CDR2 is FQNEAQ (reference sequence). This CDR3 contains 14 residues. V was cut by 0 bases and J by 2 bases, with 8 bases left in between.

The rearrangement joins TRBV30 to TRBJ1-3; D gene uncertain. V shed 2 bases and J shed 0 bases, with 11 bases lying between them. Germline-derived CDR1 and CDR2 are GTSNPN and SVGIG (reference sequence). The CDR3 has 15 residues. The CDR3 loop reads CAWSPEHSSGNTIYF. CDR3 bases: TGTGCCTGGAGTCCTGAACACTCCTCTGGAAACACCATATATTTT. The full variable domain, rest sourced from reference TRBV30 and TRBJ1-3, is SQTIHQWPATLVQPVGSPLSLECTVEGTSNPNLYWYRQAAGRGLQLLFYSVGIGQISSEVPQNLSASRPQDRQFILSSKKLLLSDSGFYLCAWSPEHSSGNTIYFGEGSWLTVV.

This clone was observed once. The rearrangement joins TRBV19 to TRBJ2-5; possibly TRBD2 for D (7 bases). CDR1 LNHDA and CDR2 SQIVND come from the germline V gene (reference sequence). The V end was cut by 4 bases, the J end by 2 bases, with 14 bases between. There are 15 residues in the CDR3. DNA of the CDR3: TGTGCCAGTAGTACCGGGGGGACACTACAAGAGACCCAGTACTTC. Protein sequence: CASSTGGTLQETQYF. Full variable domain (outside the CDR3, taken from reference TRBV19 and TRBJ2-5): DGGITQSPKYLFRKEGQNVTLSCEQNLNHDAMYWYRQDPGQGLRLIYYSQIVNDFQKGDIAEGYSVSREKKESFPLTVTSAQKNPTAFYLCASSTGGTLQETQYFGPGTRLLVL.

This clone has only a few counts. J is TRBJ1-1 and V is TRBV25-1; D not resolved. Trimming took off 0 bases at V and 8 bases at J, with 10 bases between the two ends. The CDR3 is made up of 13 amino acids. Germline V CDR1 and CDR2: MGHDK, SYGVNS. The CDR3 loop reads CASSEYGNIEAFF. The CDR3 bases are TGTGCCAGCAGTGAATACGGTAACATCGAAGCTTTCTTT.

The chain carries TRBV6-5 and TRBJ1-2; D possibly corresponds to TRBD1 (5 bases). Trimming pared 5 bases from V and 3 bases from J, leaving 10 bases between. This CDR3 spans 13 amino acids. Germline loops: CDR1 MNHEY, CDR2 SVGAGI. CDR3 nucleotide sequence: TGTGCCAGCAGTCAGCAGGGAGACTATGGCTACACCTTC. It encodes CASSQQGDYGYTF.

This clone occurred once. The chain carries TRBV29-1 and TRBJ2-7; tentative D call: TRBD2 (5 bases). CDR1 SQVTM and CDR2 ANQGSEA come from the germline V gene. The CDR3 has 12 residues. V was pared by 5 bases and J by 4 bases, with 12 bases between. CDR3: CSVRKDSYEQYF. The CDR3 DNA follows: TGCAGCGTTCGGAAGGACTCTTACGAGCAGTACTTC.

V and J are TRBV3-1 (or the pseudogene TRBV3-2) and TRBJ2-7; D ambiguous. The germline V and J ends were trimmed by 0 bases and 2 bases, with 8 bases remaining between them. Germline V lookup: CDR1 LGHDT, CDR2 YNNKEL (reference sequence). This CDR3 is built from 14 residues. CDR3 protein: CASSQDRLAYEQYF. In DNA form, the CDR3 reads TGTGCCAGCAGCCAAGATCGGTTGGCCTACGAGCAGTACTTC.

Details on this clone: A read error may produce the germline difference seen at one junction end. V is TRBV2 and J is TRBJ1-4, with D perhaps matching TRBD1 (6 bases). Germline V gene lookup returns CDR1 SNHLY and CDR2 FYNNEI. This CDR3 is 13 amino acids long. CDR3 amino acids: CARRAAGAEKLFF. DNA for the CDR3: TGTGCCCGCAGGGCGGCAGGGGCTGAAAAACTGTTTTTT.

V and J are TRBV18 and TRBJ1-2; a possible D gene is TRBD1 (6 bases). The CDR3 totals 16 residues. Trimming took off 3 bases at V and 0 bases at J, with 14 bases between the two ends. The germline CDR1 and CDR2 sequences are KGHSH and LQKENI. The CDR3 bases are TGTGCCAGCTCACCCCAGGGGCCCGACGCTAACTATGGCTACACCTTC. It specifies CASSPQGPDANYGYTF.

This sequence joins TRBV5-1 and TRBJ2-3; 10 bases map to TRBD2. V shed 4 bases and J 6 bases; nucleotides not matched to a gene: 8. Germline CDR1 reads SGHRS; CDR2 reads YFSETQ. The CDR3 totals 15 residues. CDR3 DNA: TGCGCCAGCAGCAAAACCGGGACTAGCGCCGATACGCAGTATTTT. Translating it yields CASSKTGTSADTQYF.

The rearrangement uses TRBV5-1 and TRBJ1-4, with no clear D. Trimming stripped 4 bases from V and 3 bases from J, with 7 bases between. The length of the CDR3 is 13 residues. The germline V gene has CDR1 SGHRS and CDR2 YFSETQ. CDR3 in DNA: TGCGCCAGCAGCCGGAGGGCTAATGAAAAACTGTTTTTT. Translated, it gives CASSRRANEKLFF.

The CDR3 coding sequence is TGTGCCAGTAGTCCAGACTCGGCCGATACGCAGTATTTT. Translated, it gives CASSPDSADTQYF. V usage is TRBV19 and J usage is TRBJ2-3; D is ambiguous. The CDR3 length is 13 residues. Per the germline V gene, CDR1 is LNHDA and CDR2 is SQIVND (reference sequence). V lost 5 bases and J 6 bases, leaving 12 bases between the germline ends.

The V gene is TRBV2, the J gene TRBJ1-4; 7 bases map to TRBD1. After removal of 5 bases from V and 7 bases from J, the junction contained 7 bases not matched to a gene. Germline V gives CDR1 SNHLY, CDR2 FYNNEI. The CDR3 has 14 amino acids. In DNA, the CDR3 is TGTGCCAGCAGTCGACAGGGTAGGGTTGAAAAACTGTTTTTT. This translates into CASSRQGRVEKLFF.

This clone was seen a single time. The CDR3 spells CASRPGGPGTEAFF. DNA for the CDR3: TGTGCCAGCAGGCCAGGGGGCCCGGGAACTGAAGCTTTCTTT. V gene TRBV6-5 combines with J gene TRBJ1-1; 8 bases are a match to TRBD1. The junction had 8 bases not matched to a gene; V was cut back by 6 bases and J by 5 bases. The CDR3 covers 14 residues. Germline V gene lookup returns CDR1 MNHEY and CDR2 SVGAGI.

The chain couples TRBV27 to TRBJ2-3; D remains unclear. Germline CDR1 is MNHEY and CDR2 is SMNVEV (reference sequence). V was shortened by 5 bases and J by 2 bases, with 5 bases between the two germline ends. CDR3 length equals 12 residues. CDR3 DNA: TGTGCCAGCAGTCATGACACAGATACGCAGTATTTT. This translates into CASSHDTDTQYF.

Remarks on this clone: The same CDR3 can be traced to other DNA sequences in this sample. The rearrangement links TRBV19 to TRBJ2-7; no definite D call. The CDR3 length is 14 residues. CDR1 is LNHDA and CDR2 is SQIVND in the germline V gene (reference sequence). V lost 1 base and J 4 bases, leaving 11 bases between the germline ends. The chain's CDR3 is CASSIGLRGYEQYF. CDR3 nucleotides: TGTGCCAGTAGTATAGGTCTTCGTGGTTACGAGCAGTACTTC. The whole variable domain, remainder taken from reference TRBV19 and TRBJ2-7, is DGGITQSPKYLFRKEGQNVTLSCEQNLNHDAMYWYRQDPGQGLRLIYYSQIVNDFQKGDIAEGYSVSREKKESFPLTVTSAQKNPTAFYLCASSIGLRGYEQYFGPGTRLTVT.

This clone was picked up a small number of times. The rearrangement joins TRBV6-5 to TRBJ1-2; D is uncertain. The CDR3 loop spans 13 amino acids. The ends were cut back, 5 bases at V and 2 bases at J, with 9 bases in the middle. CDR1 and CDR2 from the germline V gene are MNHEY and SVGAGI. The CDR3 coding sequence is TGTGCCAGCAGTCACACAGAGAACTATGGCTACACCTTC. Its translation: CASSHTENYGYTF.

The chain employs TRBV27 and TRBJ2-1; TRBD2 matches at 11 bases. The V segment lost 5 bases and the J segment 2 bases; nucleotides outside the gene matches: 8. The CDR3 length is 17 residues. Germline V gives CDR1 MNHEY, CDR2 SMNVEV (reference sequence). In nucleotides, the CDR3 is TGTGCCAGCAGTCATATAGGACTAGCGGGTACCTACAATGAGCAGTTCTTC. It encodes CASSHIGLAGTYNEQFF.

The V gene is TRBV3-1 (or the pseudogene TRBV3-2), the J gene TRBJ2-2; D tentatively reads TRBD1 or TRBD2 (5 bases each). CDR3 size: 15 residues. Between the trimmed V and J ends, which lost 2 bases and 2 bases, there was a span of 9 bases. The germline V gene encodes CDR1 LGHDT and CDR2 YNNKEL (reference sequence). Here the CDR3 reads CASSQLGDNTGELFF. CDR3 nucleotides: TGTGCCAGCAGCCAATTGGGGGATAACACCGGGGAGCTGTTTTTT.

V usage is TRBV6-5 and J usage is TRBJ1-5, with a weak D call TRBD1 (6 bases). CDR1 and CDR2 from the germline V gene are MNHEY and SVGAGI. The V gene lost 6 bases and the J gene lost 10 bases, with 13 bases spanning the gap. CDR3 length: 12 amino acids. This CDR3 reads CASRDSTGPQHF. The CDR3 coding sequence is TGTGCCAGCAGGGACAGTACGGGACCCCAGCATTTT.